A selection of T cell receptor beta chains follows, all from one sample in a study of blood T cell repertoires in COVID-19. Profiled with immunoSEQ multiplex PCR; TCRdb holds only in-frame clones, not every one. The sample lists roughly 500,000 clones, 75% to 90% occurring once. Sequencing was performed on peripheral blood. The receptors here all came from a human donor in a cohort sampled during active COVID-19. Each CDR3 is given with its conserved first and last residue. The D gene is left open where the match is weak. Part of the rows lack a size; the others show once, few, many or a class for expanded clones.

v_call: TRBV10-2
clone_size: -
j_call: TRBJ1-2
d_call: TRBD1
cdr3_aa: CASMTGIYGYTF
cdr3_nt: TGCGCCAGCATGACAGGGATTTATGGCTACACCTTC

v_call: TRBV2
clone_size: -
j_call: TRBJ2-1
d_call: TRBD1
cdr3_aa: CASGTVLYNEQFF
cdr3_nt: TGTGCCAGCGGGACAGTACTTTACAATGAGCAGTTCTTC

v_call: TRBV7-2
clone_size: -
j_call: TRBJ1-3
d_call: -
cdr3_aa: CASSLGEAGNTIYF
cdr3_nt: TGTGCCAGCAGCTTGGGTGAGGCTGGAAACACCATATATTTT

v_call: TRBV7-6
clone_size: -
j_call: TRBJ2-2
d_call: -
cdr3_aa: CASSLAPAGNAGELFF
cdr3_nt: TGTGCCAGCAGCTTAGCACCGGCAGGTAATGCCGGGGAGCTGTTTTTT

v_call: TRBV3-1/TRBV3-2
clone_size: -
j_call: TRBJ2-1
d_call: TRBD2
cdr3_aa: CASSHSRTGGYNEQFF
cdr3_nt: TGTGCCAGCAGCCATAGTCGTACGGGAGGATACAATGAGCAGTTCTTC

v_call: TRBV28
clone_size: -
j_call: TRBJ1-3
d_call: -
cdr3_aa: CASSLRGTGNTIYF
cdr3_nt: TGTGCCAGCAGCCTCAGGGGTACTGGAAACACCATATATTTT

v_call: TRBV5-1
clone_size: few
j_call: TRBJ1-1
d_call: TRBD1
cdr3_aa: CASSLRDRAIEAFF
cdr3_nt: TGCGCCAGCAGCTTGAGGGACAGGGCGATTGAAGCTTTCTTT

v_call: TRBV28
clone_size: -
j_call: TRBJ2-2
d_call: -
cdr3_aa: CASSLFAGGGNTGELFF
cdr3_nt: TGTGCCAGCAGTTTATTTGCAGGGGGAGGAAACACCGGGGAGCTGTTTTTT

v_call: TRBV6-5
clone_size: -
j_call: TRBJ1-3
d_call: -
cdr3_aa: CASSSPNRATGNTIYF
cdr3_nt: TGTGCCAGCAGTTCCCCAAACAGGGCCACTGGAAACACCATATATTTT

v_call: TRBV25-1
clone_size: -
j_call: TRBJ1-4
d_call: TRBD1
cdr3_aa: CASSELLGTGSEKLFF
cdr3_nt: TGTGCCAGCAGTGAATTATTAGGGACAGGATCCGAAAAACTGTTTTTT